This T cell receptor (beta chain) was profiled in a study of T cells in localized non-small cell lung cancer. Study-wide points: Uninvolved adjacent lung showed the highest T cell clonality, exceeding tumor.

Germline values: CDR1 SGHKS, CDR2 YYEKEE (reference sequence). The CDR3 has 13 amino acids. J was trimmed by 2 bases and V by 4 bases; bases with no gene match: 2. On this clone: Its antigen is currently unknown.

Repertoires were generated with immunoSEQ multiplex PCR, while TCRdb's copy carries only in-frame clones and drops some. The data show 40,000 or so clones, around 85% seen once. This rearrangement joins TRBV5-5 to TRBJ2-5; 7 bases match TRBD1. The starting material was peripheral blood, obtained before any cancer treatment. The TCR comes from a man aged 40-75 years with stage I lung adenocarcinoma. CDR3 nucleotides: TGTGCCAGCAGCAGGGACAGACAAGAGACCCAGTACTTC. Protein: CASSRDRQETQYF.